This T cell receptor beta chain was profiled in a study of blood T cell repertoires in COVID-19. Study-wide background: Acute-phase and convalescent COVID-19 samples originated in the United States, Italy and Spain.

Clones were read by immunoSEQ multiplex PCR, and TCRdb kept only the in-frame ones, dropping some. The sample yields 250,000 to 350,000 clones, about 92% seen once. Cohorts were based on clinical histories the participants reported. The table lists this clone with a few counts. The V gene end was trimmed by 5 bases and the J gene end by 0 bases; junction bases not matched to a gene: 4. From germline, CDR1 is SGHTA and CDR2 FQGTGA. This CDR3 is 15 amino acids long. The sample was PBMCs or T cells enriched from blood (not recorded which). The chain joins TRBV7-3 to TRBJ1-1; 9 nucleotides match TRBD1. The clonotype was recovered from a man aged 60-69 years who had recovered from COVID-19. CDR3: CASSPGTGMNTEAFF. The CDR3 DNA follows: TGTGCCAGCAGCCCGGGGACAGGGATGAACACTGAAGCTTTCTTT.